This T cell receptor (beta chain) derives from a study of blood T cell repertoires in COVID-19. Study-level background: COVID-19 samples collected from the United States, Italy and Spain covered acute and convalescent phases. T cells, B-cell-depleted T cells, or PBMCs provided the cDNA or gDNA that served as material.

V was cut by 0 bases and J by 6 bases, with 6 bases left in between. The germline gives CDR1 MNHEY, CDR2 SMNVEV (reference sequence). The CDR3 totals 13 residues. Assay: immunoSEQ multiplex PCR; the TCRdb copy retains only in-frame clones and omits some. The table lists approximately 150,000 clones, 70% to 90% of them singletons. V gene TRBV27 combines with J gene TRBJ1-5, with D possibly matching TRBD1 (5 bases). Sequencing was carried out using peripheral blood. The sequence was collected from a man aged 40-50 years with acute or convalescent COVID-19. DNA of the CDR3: TGTGCCAGCAGTTTATCAGGGGTTCAGCCCCAGCATTTT. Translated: CASSLSGVQPQHF.